Below, 21 T cell receptor beta chains from the same sample are listed, as sequenced in a study of shared clonotypes between healthy human individuals. This table comes from immunoSEQ multiplex PCR, and its TCRdb copy is limited to in-frame clones, with some not included. This sample has roughly 2.2 million clones, with about nine tenths found just once. The material sequenced was naive CD4+ T cells from PBMCs. Described subset: CD45RA+ positively selected. These receptors all stem from a man aged 18-30 years in good health. Some clones in this sample may be carry-over from other donors' samples.

This rearrangement joins TRBV7-2 to TRBJ1-1; D is ambiguous. V lost 3 bases to trimming and J lost 4 bases, with 12 bases between them. Germline V gene sequence: CDR1 SGHTA, CDR2 FQGNSA. CDR3 length equals 14 residues. The CDR3 nucleotides read TGTGCCAGCAGCTTGGACGGTCTAACCACTGAAGCTTTCTTT. As protein: CASSLDGLTTEAFF.

This clone occurred once. V usage is TRBV7-8 and J usage is TRBJ2-7, with TRBD2 matching over 15 bases. Germline assignment: CDR1 SGHVS and CDR2 FQNEAQ. The CDR3 is made up of 18 amino acids. V dropped 5 bases and J dropped 6; count of bases not matched to a gene: 14. CDR3: CASSLRTSGRAVRIEQYF. The CDR3 region has the DNA TGTGCCAGCAGCCTAAGGACTAGCGGGAGGGCCGTCAGGATCGAGCAGTACTTC.

The chain carries TRBV19 and TRBJ2-7; 8 bases line up with TRBD1. Germline-derived CDR1 and CDR2 are LNHDA and SQIVND (reference sequence). The CDR3 runs 15 residues. With V trimmed by 5 bases and J by 3 bases, 9 bases remained unmatched. In DNA, the CDR3 is TGTGCCAGTAGTGTACAGGGGGACGGAGTCTACGAGCAGTACTTC. Encoded protein: CASSVQGDGVYEQYF.

This chain joins TRBV9 and TRBJ2-5; D tentatively reads TRBD1 or TRBD2 (5 bases each). CDR3 length: 15 residues. Germline V gene data show CDR1 as SGDLS and CDR2 as YYNGEE. Between the trimmed V and J ends, which lost 3 bases and 3 bases, there was a span of 15 bases. CDR3 DNA: TGTGCCAGCAGCGACCTCCGGGACGGTGAAGAGACCCAGTACTTC. This gives the protein CASSDLRDGEETQYF. The full variable domain, completed using reference TRBV9 and TRBJ2-5, is DSGVTQTPKHLITATGQRVTLRCSPRSGDLSVYWYQQSLDQGLQFLIQYYNGEERAKGNILERFSAQQFPDLHSELNLSSLELGDSALYFCASSDLRDGEETQYFGPGTRLLVL.

This CDR3 is CASSPLGTSIQEQFF. For the CDR3, the DNA is TGTGCCAGCAGCCCCCTCGGGACTAGCATCCAAGAGCAGTTCTTC. The chain recombines TRBV7-3 with TRBJ2-1; 9 bases are shared with TRBD2. The CDR3 has 15 residues. CDR1 and CDR2 from the germline V gene are SGHTA and FQGTGA. Germline trimming cut 5 bases from V and 10 bases from J; bases unmatched to any gene: 12. Filled out from reference TRBV7-3 and TRBJ2-1, the complete variable domain reads GAGVSQTPSNKVTEKGKYVELRCDPISGHTALYWYRQSLGQGPEFLIYFQGTGAADDSGLPNDRFFAVRPEGSVSTLKIQRTERGDSAVYLCASSPLGTSIQEQFFGPGTRLTVL.

This CDR3 reads CSASWTAAYF. DNA for the CDR3: TGCAGTGCTAGTTGGACAGCCGCGTATTTT. The gene calls are TRBV20-1 and TRBJ2-3; TRBD1 might be the D (6 bases). Germline assignment: CDR1 DFQATT and CDR2 SNEGSKA (reference sequence). The CDR3 covers 10 residues. The V and J ends lost 3 bases and 14 bases respectively, with 12 bases between them.

CDR3 sequence: CASRYDGARGYTF. CDR3 nucleotides: TGTGCCAGCAGATACGATGGGGCGCGAGGCTACACCTTC. V gene TRBV2 combines with J gene TRBJ1-2; maybe TRBD1 (5 bases). The CDR3 is 13 amino acids. Trimming pared 6 bases from V and 8 bases from J, leaving 16 bases between. CDR1 and CDR2 (germline): SNHLY, FYNNEI.

This clone was picked up a small number of times. The same CDR3 also results from other DNA sequences found in this sample. This chain connects TRBV5-1 to TRBJ1-2; D is uncertain. Trimming pared 1 base from V and 0 bases from J, leaving 4 bases between. Germline lookup yields CDR1 SGHRS and CDR2 YFSETQ. CDR3 length: 13 amino acids. In nucleotides, the CDR3 is TGCGCCAGCAGCTTGACATCTAACTATGGCTACACCTTC. Translating it yields CASSLTSNYGYTF.

J is TRBJ2-1 and V is TRBV7-8; TRBD2 matches 7 bases. V gave up 5 bases and J gave up 0 bases; unmatched junction bases: 4. The CDR3 has 15 residues. Germline lookup yields CDR1 SGHVS and CDR2 FQNEAQ. The CDR3 DNA reads as TGTGCCAGCAGCCCGAGGGACTACTCCTACAATGAGCAGTTCTTC. This sequence encodes CASSPRDYSYNEQFF.

This clone was picked up a small number of times. Distinct nucleotide sequences in the sample also encode this CDR3. The genes are TRBV30 and TRBJ1-1; D remains unclear. CDR1 GTSNPN and CDR2 SVGIG come from the germline V gene (reference sequence). This CDR3 comprises 13 residues. The V end was cut by 0 bases, the J end by 4 bases, with 9 bases between. The CDR3 nucleotides read TGTGCCTGGAGTGTCAGAGGCGGCACTGAAGCTTTCTTT. Protein sequence: CAWSVRGGTEAFF. Based on the CDR3 plus reference TRBV30 and TRBJ1-1, the full variable domain is SQTIHQWPATLVQPVGSPLSLECTVEGTSNPNLYWYRQAAGRGLQLLFYSVGIGQISSEVPQNLSASRPQDRQFILSSKKLLLSDSGFYLCAWSVRGGTEAFFGQGTRLTVV.

The chain couples TRBV18 to TRBJ2-4; the D gene could be TRBD1 or TRBD2 (6 bases each). V was clipped by 1 base and J by 8 bases, with 9 bases between them. This CDR3 is built from 13 residues. Germline V gene lookup returns CDR1 KGHSH and CDR2 LQKENI. The CDR3 DNA sequence: TGTGCCAGCTCACCACGGGGGGCGGACATTCAGTACTTC. Translated, it gives CASSPRGADIQYF.

The genes are TRBV9 and TRBJ1-3; 7 bases are a match to TRBD1. The V and J ends lost 3 bases and 0 bases, in that order; junction bases with no gene match: 6. CDR1 and CDR2 (germline): SGDLS, YYNGEE. The CDR3 is 16 residues long. The CDR3 DNA is TGTGCCAGCAGCGCACCGGGACAGAGCTCTGGAAACACCATATATTTT. Translating gives CASSAPGQSSGNTIYF.

The chain's CDR3 is CSILVDRSTGELFF. CDR3 nucleotides: TGCAGCATTCTAGTCGACAGGAGCACCGGGGAGCTGTTTTTT. The chain links TRBV29-1 to TRBJ2-2; possibly TRBD1 for D (6 bases). The CDR3 extends over 14 amino acids. CDR1 is SQVTM and CDR2 is ANQGSEA in the germline V gene. V shed 8 bases and J shed 4 bases, with 17 bases lying between them.

The chain recombines TRBV6-6 with TRBJ2-6, with 7 bases lining up with TRBD1. V gave up 2 bases and J gave up 4 bases; unmatched junction bases: 2. This CDR3 contains 15 residues. Germline V CDR1 and CDR2: MNHNY, SVGAGI (reference sequence). CDR3 nucleotide sequence: TGTGCCAGCAGTTACGGGACAGTGGGGGCCAACGTCCTGACTTTC. Translation gives CASSYGTVGANVLTF.

The chain carries TRBV5-4 and TRBJ1-2, with 9 bases identical to TRBD1. CDR1 and CDR2 from the germline V gene are SGHNT and YYREEE (reference sequence). Trimming at V came to 3 bases and at J to 8 bases, leaving 8 bases not matched to a gene. This CDR3 is 14 amino acids long. The CDR3 nucleotides read TGTGCCAGCAGCTCCGGGACAGGGACTATAGGCTACACCTTC. It yields the protein CASSSGTGTIGYTF.

Of note for this clone: Other DNA sequences from this sample encode an identical CDR3 as well. The chain joins TRBV28 to TRBJ1-1, with 7 bases lining up with TRBD1. The CDR3 runs to 14 residues. Per germline, CDR1 MDHEN and CDR2 SYDVKM. The V and J ends lost 2 bases and 5 bases, in that order; junction bases with no gene match: 5. The CDR3 reads CASSLPGGGTEAFF. The CDR3 DNA is TGTGCCAGCAGTTTACCAGGGGGTGGGACTGAAGCTTTCTTT.

The genes are TRBV18 and TRBJ2-7; TRBD2 matches 8 bases. The ends lost 1 base at V and 7 bases at J; junction bases unmatched: 12. Germline V gene data show CDR1 as KGHSH and CDR2 as LQKENI. The length of the CDR3 is 16 residues. Here the CDR3 DNA reads TGTGCCAGCTCACCACGCCTAGCGGGTTTGGAGGGGGAGCAGTACTTC. It encodes CASSPRLAGLEGEQYF.

The chain joins TRBV5-4 to TRBJ1-2, with 8 positions matching TRBD1. The CDR3 runs to 14 residues. The trim removed 5 bases at V and 8 bases at J, leaving 11 bases unmatched. Germline CDR1 reads SGHNT; CDR2 reads YYREEE (reference sequence). The CDR3 loop reads CASSLPGTGEGYTF. The CDR3 DNA reads as TGTGCCAGCAGTTTACCCGGGACAGGAGAAGGCTACACCTTC.

A note on this clone: The sample has other DNA sequences that encode this CDR3 too. The rearrangement links TRBV19 to TRBJ2-1; 9 nucleotides line up with TRBD2. Per the germline V gene, CDR1 is LNHDA and CDR2 is SQIVND (reference sequence). The V segment lost 6 bases and the J segment 4 bases; nucleotides outside the gene matches: 4. The CDR3 is 14 residues long. The CDR3: CASSVLAGYNEQFF. The CDR3 DNA reads as TGTGCCAGTAGCGTCCTAGCGGGATACAATGAGCAGTTCTTC. Looking up the rest from reference TRBV19 and TRBJ2-1 gives the full variable domain: DGGITQSPKYLFRKEGQNVTLSCEQNLNHDAMYWYRQDPGQGLRLIYYSQIVNDFQKGDIAEGYSVSREKKESFPLTVTSAQKNPTAFYLCASSVLAGYNEQFFGPGTRLTVL.

This clone was counted once. The identical CDR3 is also encoded by other nucleotide sequences in the sample. The J gene is TRBJ1-2, the V gene TRBV7-2; D gene uncertain. CDR1 SGHTA and CDR2 FQGNSA come from the germline V gene. The CDR3 extends over 14 amino acids. Trimming pared 0 bases from V and 0 bases from J, leaving 5 bases between. CDR3 DNA: TGTGCCAGCAGCTTAGCCGGTTCTAACTATGGCTACACCTTC. Translation: CASSLAGSNYGYTF. The full variable domain, with the rest looked up from reference TRBV7-2 and TRBJ1-2, is GAGVSQSPSNKVTEKGKDVELRCDPISGHTALYWYRQSLGQGLEFLIYFQGNSAPDKSGLPSDRFSAERTGGSVSTLTIQRTQQEDSAVYLCASSLAGSNYGYTFGSGTRLTVV.

The J gene is TRBJ2-2, the V gene TRBV27; D ambiguous. Per germline, CDR1 MNHEY and CDR2 SMNVEV (reference sequence). The V gene lost 3 bases and the J gene lost 6 bases, with 11 bases spanning the gap. The CDR3 runs 14 residues. The CDR3 region has the DNA TGTGCCAGCAGTTTTGGGAACCAAGCCGGGGAGCTGTTTTTT. Translated, it gives CASSFGNQAGELFF.